This TCR beta chain was documented in a study of blood T cell repertoires in COVID-19. Looking at the study overall: PBMCs, B-cell-depleted T cells, or T cells provided the cDNA or gDNA that made up the material.

The CDR3 spans 14 residues. V was pared by 4 bases and J by 9 bases, with 4 bases of the junction left unmatched. CDR1 is SGDLS and CDR2 is YYNGEE in the germline V gene. Living in 24 US areas, the participants were between about 18 and 95 years of age. The protocol was immunoSEQ multiplex PCR, while the TCRdb copy is restricted to in-frame clones and leaves out a portion. Here the sample spans over 200,000 clones, about nine tenths being singletons. The chain is built from TRBV9 and TRBJ2-1, with 13 bases that match TRBD2. Sequenced material: PBMCs or T cells enriched from blood (not recorded which). This sequence originates from a man between 18 and 35 years old with acute COVID-19. For the CDR3, the DNA is TGTGCCAGCAGCCACGGACTAGCGGGAGCTGAGCAGTTCTTC. It codes for CASSHGLAGAEQFF.